This T cell receptor beta chain was observed in a study of T cells in localized non-small cell lung cancer. Study-wide results and caveats: The appearance of a median approximately 60 of the top 100 tumor clones was seen in adjacent lung. The study sequenced only one region of the tumor. As a result, intratumor heterogeneity could not be excluded and remains possible.

Regarding this clone: Its antigen remains unknown.

Using immunoSEQ multiplex PCR, the repertoire was profiled, and TCRdb retains in-frame clones only, with some absent. Counted here are roughly 1,500 clones, 20% to 30% occurring once; the ten biggest clones make up about 12%. This CDR3 spans 13 amino acids. V gave up 6 bases and J gave up 1 base, with 12 bases separating them. From germline, CDR1 is SQVTM and CDR2 ANQGSEA. This specimen consisted of normal lung tissue next to the tumor, obtained before any cancer treatment. The sequence was collected from a man aged 40-75 years with stage II squamous cell lung carcinoma. The V gene is TRBV29-1, the J gene TRBJ1-1, with D perhaps TRBD1 (5 bases). CDR3 residues: CSVLRDPNTEAFF. The DNA of the CDR3 is TGCAGCGTGCTCCGGGACCCGAACACTGAAGCTTTCTTT.